These 24 T cell receptor beta chains share one sample of origin, sequenced in a study of blood T cell repertoires in COVID-19. Generated by immunoSEQ multiplex PCR, the TCRdb table keeps only in-frame clones and is missing some. This table has 490,000 or so clones, roughly 90% appearing once. The sample taken for sequencing was PBMCs or T cells enriched from blood (not recorded which). Source of these receptors: a middle-aged woman who had recovered from COVID-19.

This rearrangement joins TRBV19 to TRBJ1-2; a weak D match, TRBD1 (6 bases). The ends were cut back, 6 bases at V and 5 bases at J, with 13 bases in the middle. CDR1 is LNHDA, CDR2 SQIVND, per germline (reference sequence). The CDR3 sequence is 13 residues long. The CDR3 region is CASRSGVGYGYTF. CDR3 sequence (DNA): TGTGCCAGTAGATCAGGGGTTGGGTATGGCTACACCTTC.

The chain recombines TRBV15 with TRBJ2-1; TRBD2 aligns across 10 bases. Unmatched junction bases numbered 2, after V lost 3 bases and J lost 3 bases. There are 15 residues in the CDR3. The germline gives CDR1 LNHNV, CDR2 YYDKDF (reference sequence). The CDR3 coding sequence is TGTGCCACCAGCAGTCGGACTAGCGGCTACAATGAGCAGTTCTTC. This sequence encodes CATSSRTSGYNEQFF. The entire variable domain, with the rest obtained from reference TRBV15 and TRBJ2-1, is as follows: DAMVIQNPRYQVTQFGKPVTLSCSQTLNHNVMYWYQQKSSQAPKLLFHYYDKDFNNEADTPDNFQSRRPNTSFCFLDIRSPGLGDTAMYLCATSSRTSGYNEQFFGPGTRLTVL.

CDR3 region: CASSRDSPYAEQYF. The CDR3 nucleotides read TGCGCCAGCAGCCGGGACAGCCCTTACGCTGAGCAGTACTTC. The chain carries TRBV10-1 and TRBJ2-7; 7 positions match TRBD1. The V and J ends lost 6 bases and 7 bases, in that order; junction bases with no gene match: 12. Germline CDR1 WNHNN, CDR2 SYGVQD (reference sequence). CDR3 size: 14 residues.

The gene calls are TRBV7-2 and TRBJ1-4, with D possibly matching TRBD1 (6 bases). Germline CDR1 and CDR2: SGHTA and FQGNSA. The CDR3 is made up of 16 amino acids. Trimming removed 1 base from V and 6 bases from J, with 15 bases in between. CDR3 nucleotide sequence: TGTGCCAGCAGCTTAGTCTGGGCAGGGGTGGATGAAAAACTGTTTTTT. As protein: CASSLVWAGVDEKLFF.

V usage is TRBV28 and J usage is TRBJ1-2; D remains ambiguous. The CDR3 covers 13 residues. In germline, CDR1 is MDHEN, CDR2 SYDVKM. With 7 bases removed from V and 4 bases from J, the gap between germline ends came to 13 bases. The DNA for the CDR3 is TGTGCCAGCAATCGGTGGGAGGGCTATGGCTACACCTTC. Its protein is CASNRWEGYGYTF.

CDR3 nucleotides: TGTGCCAGCTCGAGAGACACAACCATGAACACTGAAGCTTTCTTT. It translates to CASSRDTTMNTEAFF. This chain joins TRBV2 and TRBJ1-1; D gene unclear. V gave up 8 bases and J gave up 0 bases, with 16 bases separating them. CDR1 is SNHLY and CDR2 is FYNNEI in the germline V gene. This CDR3 is built from 15 residues.

The CDR3 reads CASSQTGGYGYTF. The CDR3, as DNA: TGTGCCAGCAGCCAAACGGGGGGCTATGGCTACACCTTC. The chain is built from TRBV14 and TRBJ1-2, with D tentatively TRBD1 (5 bases). The V and J ends lost 2 bases and 4 bases respectively, with 8 bases between them. This CDR3 spans 13 amino acids. Per the germline V gene, CDR1 is SGHDN and CDR2 is FVKESK.

This chain uses TRBV4-3 with TRBJ2-1; a possible D gene is TRBD2 (6 bases). The CDR3 contains 13 residues. V was shortened by 4 bases and J by 8 bases, with 12 bases between the two germline ends. Germline V gene sequence: CDR1 LGHNA, CDR2 YSLEER. The CDR3 DNA sequence: TGCGCCAGCAGCCCCCCGGGACTCGATGAGCAGTTCTTC. It translates to CASSPPGLDEQFF.

V and J are TRBV6-4 and TRBJ2-3; tentative D call: TRBD2 (6 bases). Trimming pared 5 bases from V and 3 bases from J, leaving 18 bases between. The germline V gene has CDR1 MRHNA and CDR2 SNTAGT. The CDR3 spans 16 residues. The CDR3 sequence: CASSLNGPGVTDTQYF. In DNA form, the CDR3 reads TGTGCCAGCAGTCTGAACGGGCCGGGAGTAACAGATACGCAGTATTTT.

The chain links TRBV29-1 to TRBJ2-1, with 8 bases lining up with TRBD1. The germline gives CDR1 SQVTM, CDR2 ANQGSEA. The CDR3 is made up of 16 amino acids. The trim removed 2 bases at V and 2 bases at J, leaving 8 bases unmatched. For the CDR3, the DNA is TGCAGCGTTGAAAGCCTCTGGGACAGGCCCTACAATGAGCAGTTCTTC. Translated, it gives CSVESLWDRPYNEQFF.

This sequence joins TRBV19 and TRBJ2-3; tentative D call: TRBD2 (7 bases). The germline gives CDR1 LNHDA, CDR2 SQIVND (reference sequence). V lost 9 bases to trimming and J lost 7 bases, with 17 bases between them. This CDR3 has 13 amino acids. The CDR3 is CASRRGGRNTQYF. CDR3 bases: TGTGCCAGCCGGAGGGGGGGTAGGAATACGCAGTATTTT.

The V gene is TRBV6-4, the J gene TRBJ1-5; TRBD1 agrees at 8 bases. CDR1 is MRHNA, CDR2 SNTAGT, per germline. The CDR3 is 14 amino acids. The V gene end was trimmed by 6 bases and the J gene end by 9 bases; junction bases not matched to a gene: 10. CDR3 in DNA: TGTGCCAGCAGGGAAGACAGGGGCGGACGGCCCCAGCATTTT. Protein sequence: CASREDRGGRPQHF.

V gene TRBV11-3 combines with J gene TRBJ2-1; 10 bases are a match to TRBD2. Germline trimming cut 4 bases from V and 8 bases from J; bases unmatched to any gene: 11. CDR1 SGHNT and CDR2 YENEEA come from the germline V gene. The CDR3 runs to 16 residues. CDR3 in DNA: TGTGCCAGCAGCTCACCTAGCGGGAGCTACGTTTATGAGCAGTTCTTC. Protein sequence: CASSSPSGSYVYEQFF.

This clone was counted once. The chain is built from TRBV6-5 and TRBJ1-3; the D is unclear. Per germline, CDR1 MNHEY and CDR2 SVGAGI. Deletions cut 11 bases from V and 4 bases from J, with 12 bases between. The length of the CDR3 is 12 residues. CDR3 bases: TGTGCCGCCACCAGTTCGGGAAACACCATATATTTT. Translated: CAATSSGNTIYF.

This sequence joins TRBV7-2 and TRBJ2-2, with 7 nucleotides matching TRBD2. The germline CDR1 and CDR2 sequences are SGHTA and FQGNSA. V was clipped by 0 bases and J by 3 bases; unmatched bases: 4. This CDR3 spans 16 amino acids. CDR3 nucleotides: TGTGCCAGCAGCTTAGCTGGGGGGGTATACACCGGGGAGCTGTTTTTT. It yields the protein CASSLAGGVYTGELFF.

J is TRBJ1-2 and V is TRBV14, with TRBD1 as a possible D gene (5 bases). The germline V gene encodes CDR1 SGHDN and CDR2 FVKESK. V lost 3 bases and J lost 2, with 13 bases in between. This CDR3 is built from 15 residues. The CDR3 DNA is TGTGCCAGCAGCCACAGCCGGGGGAAAAACTATGGCTACACCTTC. Protein: CASSHSRGKNYGYTF.

The chain uses TRBV2 and TRBJ1-5; 7 positions match TRBD1. From germline, CDR1 is SNHLY and CDR2 FYNNEI. This CDR3 is built from 14 residues. Trimming took 4 bases from V and 2 from J; bases not matched to a gene: 2. The CDR3 DNA reads as TGTGCCAGCAGTGCCACAGGGGGCAATCAGCCCCAGCATTTT. Its translation: CASSATGGNQPQHF.

Comments on this clone: The junction departs from the called germline gene at one end, perhaps through a read error. The same CDR3 arises from other DNA sequences in this sample as well. This chain links TRBV7-2 with TRBJ2-7, with 7 bases lining up with TRBD2. CDR3 length equals 19 residues. CDR1 and CDR2 (germline): SGHTA, FQGNSA. CDR3: CASSLEGARLGGRSYEQYF. CDR3 sequence (DNA): TGTGCCAGCAGCTTAGAAGGGGCGCGGCTCGGCGGGAGAAGCTACGAGCAATACTTC. The full variable domain, completed using reference TRBV7-2 and TRBJ2-7, is GAGVSQSPSNKVTEKGKDVELRCDPISGHTALYWYRQSLGQGLEFLIYFQGNSAPDKSGLPSDRFSAERTGGSVSTLTIQRTQQEDSAVYLCASSLEGARLGGRSYEQYFGPGTRLTVT.

The chain has TRBV2 and TRBJ2-7; 9 nucleotides line up with TRBD1. CDR3 size: 15 residues. V dropped 4 bases and J dropped 4; count of bases not matched to a gene: 8. Germline CDR1 reads SNHLY; CDR2 reads FYNNEI. The CDR3 spells CASSVDGTGIYEQYF. The CDR3 region has the DNA TGTGCCAGCAGTGTGGACGGGACAGGGATTTACGAGCAGTACTTC.

This clone was detected once. The chain combines TRBV5-1 with TRBJ1-1; 7 bases map to TRBD1. The CDR3 length is 15 residues. V trimming: 4 bases; J trimming: 7 bases; junction bases outside the gene matches: 13. Per the germline V gene, CDR1 is SGHRS and CDR2 is YFSETQ. The CDR3 sequence: CASSLLQGKYGEAFF. The DNA of the CDR3 is TGCGCCAGCAGCCTTTTACAGGGGAAATATGGTGAAGCTTTCTTT.

The chain employs TRBV9 and TRBJ2-5; 8 nucleotides line up with TRBD2. CDR3 length: 16 amino acids. J gave up 2 bases and V 0 bases, and 6 bases lay outside the gene matches. Germline-derived CDR1 and CDR2 are SGDLS and YYNGEE. The CDR3 sequence is CASSVGFSGIQETQYF. DNA of the CDR3: TGTGCCAGCAGCGTAGGTTTTAGCGGGATACAAGAGACCCAGTACTTC.

The genes are TRBV7-2 and TRBJ2-7; 7 bases match TRBD2. The CDR3 runs 14 residues. V shed 3 bases and J 2 bases; nucleotides not matched to a gene: 4. Germline loops: CDR1 SGHTA, CDR2 FQGNSA. CDR3 in amino acids: CASSFTGGPYEQYF. CDR3 sequence (DNA): TGTGCCAGCAGCTTTACGGGGGGACCCTACGAGCAGTACTTC.

This clone came up once. V is TRBV3-1 (or the pseudogene TRBV3-2) and J is TRBJ2-7, with D possibly being TRBD2 (5 bases). The length of the CDR3 is 15 residues. In germline, CDR1 is LGHDT, CDR2 YNNKEL (reference sequence). Trimming cost V 4 bases and J 2 bases, with 15 bases left between them. The CDR3 bases are TGTGCCAGCAGCCCGACTGAAGCGGTGGCCTACGAGCAGTACTTC. Translation gives CASSPTEAVAYEQYF.

This chain links TRBV7-9 with TRBJ2-7; 7 bases fit TRBD1. The germline CDR1 and CDR2 sequences are SEHNR and FQNEAQ (reference sequence). The CDR3 runs 16 residues. The V and J ends lost 5 bases and 2 bases, in that order; junction bases with no gene match: 12. CDR3 in DNA: TGTGCCAGCAGCCAGACCAAAGGCGACAGGGCCTACGAGCAGTACTTC. Amino acids: CASSQTKGDRAYEQYF.